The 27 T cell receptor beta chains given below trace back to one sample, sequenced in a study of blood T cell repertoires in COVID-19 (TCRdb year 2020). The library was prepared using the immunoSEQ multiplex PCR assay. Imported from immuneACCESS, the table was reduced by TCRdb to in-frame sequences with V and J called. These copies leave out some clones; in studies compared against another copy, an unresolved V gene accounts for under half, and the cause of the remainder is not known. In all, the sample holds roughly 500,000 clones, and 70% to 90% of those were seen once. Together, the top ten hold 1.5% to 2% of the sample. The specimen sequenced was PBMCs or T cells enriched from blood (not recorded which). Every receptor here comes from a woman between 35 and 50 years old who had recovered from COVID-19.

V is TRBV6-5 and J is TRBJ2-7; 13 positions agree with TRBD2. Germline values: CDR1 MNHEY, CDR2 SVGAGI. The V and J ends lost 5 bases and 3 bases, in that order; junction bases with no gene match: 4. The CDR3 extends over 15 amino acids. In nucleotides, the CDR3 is TGTGCCAGCAGTCGCGGGACTAGCGGGGACTACGAGCAGTACTTC. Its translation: CASSRGTSGDYEQYF.

This CDR3 is CASRDRDTGELFF. The CDR3 DNA follows: TGCGCCAGCAGAGACAGGGACACCGGGGAGCTGTTTTTT. V and J are TRBV5-1 and TRBJ2-2; 7 nucleotides align to TRBD1. This CDR3 contains 13 residues. CDR1 and CDR2 from the germline V gene are SGHRS and YFSETQ. V was pared by 5 bases and J by 3 bases, with 1 base of the junction left unmatched.

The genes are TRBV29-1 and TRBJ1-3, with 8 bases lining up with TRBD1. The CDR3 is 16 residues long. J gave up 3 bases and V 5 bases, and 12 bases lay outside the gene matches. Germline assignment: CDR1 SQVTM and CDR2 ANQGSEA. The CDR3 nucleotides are TGCAGCGTTCCTCCTGGGCAGGGGGCGCATGGAAACACCATATATTTT. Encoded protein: CSVPPGQGAHGNTIYF.

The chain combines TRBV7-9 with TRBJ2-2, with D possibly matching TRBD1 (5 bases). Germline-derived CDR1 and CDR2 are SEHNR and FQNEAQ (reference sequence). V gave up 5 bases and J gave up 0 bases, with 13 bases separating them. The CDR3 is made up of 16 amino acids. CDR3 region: CASSPTETANTGELFF. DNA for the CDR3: TGTGCCAGCAGCCCCACTGAGACAGCGAACACCGGGGAGCTGTTTTTT.

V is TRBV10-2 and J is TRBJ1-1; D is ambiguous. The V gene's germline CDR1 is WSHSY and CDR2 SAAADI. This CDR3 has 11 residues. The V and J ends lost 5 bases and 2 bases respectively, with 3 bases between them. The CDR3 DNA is TGCGCCAGCAGTTCAAACACTGAAGCTTTCTTT. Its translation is CASSSNTEAFF.

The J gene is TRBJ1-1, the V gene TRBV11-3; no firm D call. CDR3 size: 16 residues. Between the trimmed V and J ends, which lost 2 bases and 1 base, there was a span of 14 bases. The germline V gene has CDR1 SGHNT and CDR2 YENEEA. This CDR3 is CASSLHGNGGNTEAFF. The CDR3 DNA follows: TGTGCCAGCAGCTTACATGGCAACGGAGGGAACACTGAAGCTTTCTTT.

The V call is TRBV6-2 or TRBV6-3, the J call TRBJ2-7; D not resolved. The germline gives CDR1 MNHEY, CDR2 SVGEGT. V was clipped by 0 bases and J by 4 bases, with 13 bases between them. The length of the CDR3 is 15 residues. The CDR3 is CASSYSRLSAYEQYF. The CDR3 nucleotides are TGTGCCAGCAGTTACTCCAGGTTGTCGGCTTACGAGCAGTACTTC.

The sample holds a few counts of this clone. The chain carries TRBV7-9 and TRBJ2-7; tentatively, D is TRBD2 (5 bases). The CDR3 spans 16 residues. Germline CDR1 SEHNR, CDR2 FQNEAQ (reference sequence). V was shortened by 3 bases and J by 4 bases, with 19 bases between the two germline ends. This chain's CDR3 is CASSFDYRPPFYEQYF. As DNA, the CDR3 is TGTGCCAGCAGCTTTGACTACCGTCCACCCTTTTACGAGCAGTACTTC.

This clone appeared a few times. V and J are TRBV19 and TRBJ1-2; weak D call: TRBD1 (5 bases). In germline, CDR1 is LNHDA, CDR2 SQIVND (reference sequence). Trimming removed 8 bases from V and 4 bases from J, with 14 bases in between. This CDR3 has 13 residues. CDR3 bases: TGTGCCAGTTACGACAGCCCGAGCTATGGCTACACCTTC. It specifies CASYDSPSYGYTF.

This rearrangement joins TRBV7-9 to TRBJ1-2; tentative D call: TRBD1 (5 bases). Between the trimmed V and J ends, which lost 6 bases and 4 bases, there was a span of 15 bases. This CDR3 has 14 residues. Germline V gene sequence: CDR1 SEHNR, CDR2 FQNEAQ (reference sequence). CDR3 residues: CASRGGDRPYGYTF. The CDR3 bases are TGTGCCAGCAGGGGAGGGGACCGCCCCTATGGCTACACCTTC.

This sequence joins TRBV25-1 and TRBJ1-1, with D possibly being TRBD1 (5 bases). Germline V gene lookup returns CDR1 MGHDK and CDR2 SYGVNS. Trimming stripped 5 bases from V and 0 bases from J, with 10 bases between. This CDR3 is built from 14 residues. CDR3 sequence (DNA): TGTGCCAGCAGTCTTGGGGGGGTGAACACTGAAGCTTTCTTT. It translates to CASSLGGVNTEAFF.

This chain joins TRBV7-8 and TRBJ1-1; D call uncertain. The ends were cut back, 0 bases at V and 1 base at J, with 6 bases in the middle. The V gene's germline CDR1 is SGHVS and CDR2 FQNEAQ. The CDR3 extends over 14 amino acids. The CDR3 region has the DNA TGTGCCAGCAGCTTAGCGTCAGGGAACACTGAAGCTTTCTTT. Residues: CASSLASGNTEAFF.

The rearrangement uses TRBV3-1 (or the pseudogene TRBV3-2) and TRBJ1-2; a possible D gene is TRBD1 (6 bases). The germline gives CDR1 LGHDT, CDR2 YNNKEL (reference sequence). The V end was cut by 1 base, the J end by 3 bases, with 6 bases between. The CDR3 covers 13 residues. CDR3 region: CASSQGQDYGYTF. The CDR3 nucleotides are TGTGCCAGCAGCCAAGGACAGGACTATGGCTACACCTTC.

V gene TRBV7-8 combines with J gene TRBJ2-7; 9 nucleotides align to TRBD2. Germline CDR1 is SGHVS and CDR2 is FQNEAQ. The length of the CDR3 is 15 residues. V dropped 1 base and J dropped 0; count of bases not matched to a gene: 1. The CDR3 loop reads CASSLDSGGSYEQYF. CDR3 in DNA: TGTGCCAGCAGCTTAGATAGCGGGGGCTCCTACGAGCAGTACTTC.

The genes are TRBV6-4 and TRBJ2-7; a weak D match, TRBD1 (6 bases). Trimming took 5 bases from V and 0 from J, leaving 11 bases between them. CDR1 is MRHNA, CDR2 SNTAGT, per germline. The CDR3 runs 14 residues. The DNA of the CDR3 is TGTGCCAGCAGTCCCGACAGGAGCTCCTACGAGCAGTACTTC. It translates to CASSPDRSSYEQYF.

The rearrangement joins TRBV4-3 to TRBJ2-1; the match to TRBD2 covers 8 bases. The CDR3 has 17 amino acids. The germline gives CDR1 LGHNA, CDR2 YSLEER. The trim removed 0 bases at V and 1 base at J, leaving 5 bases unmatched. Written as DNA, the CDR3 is TGCGCCAGCAGCCAAGAAGAGACTAGCGTATCCTACAATGAGCAGTTCTTC. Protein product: CASSQEETSVSYNEQFF.

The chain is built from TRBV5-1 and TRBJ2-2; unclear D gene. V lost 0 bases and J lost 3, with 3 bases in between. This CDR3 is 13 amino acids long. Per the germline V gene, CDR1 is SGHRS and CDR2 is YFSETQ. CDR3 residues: CASSLGHTGELFF. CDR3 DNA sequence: TGCGCCAGCAGCTTGGGGCACACCGGGGAGCTGTTTTTT.

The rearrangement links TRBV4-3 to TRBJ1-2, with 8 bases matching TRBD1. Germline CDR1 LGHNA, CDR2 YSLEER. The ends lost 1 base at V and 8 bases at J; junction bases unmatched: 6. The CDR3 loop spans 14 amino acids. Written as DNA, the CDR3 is TGCGCCAGCAGCCAAGGTACCACAGGGGGAGGCTACACCTTC. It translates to CASSQGTTGGGYTF.

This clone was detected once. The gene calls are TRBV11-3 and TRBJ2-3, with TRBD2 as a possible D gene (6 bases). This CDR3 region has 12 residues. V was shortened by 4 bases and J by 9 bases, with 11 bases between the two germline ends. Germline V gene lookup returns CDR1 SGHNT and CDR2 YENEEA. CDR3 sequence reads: CASSSARGTQYF. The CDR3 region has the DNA TGTGCCAGCAGCTCTGCCCGGGGGACGCAGTATTTT.

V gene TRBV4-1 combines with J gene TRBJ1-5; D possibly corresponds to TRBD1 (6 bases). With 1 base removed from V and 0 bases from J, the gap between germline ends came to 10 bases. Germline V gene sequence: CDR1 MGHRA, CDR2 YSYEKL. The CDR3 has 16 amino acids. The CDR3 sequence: CASSQVGTRSNQPQHF. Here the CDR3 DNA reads TGCGCCAGCAGCCAAGTCGGGACACGTAGCAATCAGCCCCAGCATTTT.

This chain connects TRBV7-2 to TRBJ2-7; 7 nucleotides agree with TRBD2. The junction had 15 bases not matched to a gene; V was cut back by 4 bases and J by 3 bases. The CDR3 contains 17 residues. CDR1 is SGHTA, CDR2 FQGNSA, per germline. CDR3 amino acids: CASSYGASGTFLYEQYF. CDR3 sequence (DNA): TGTGCCAGCAGCTACGGAGCCAGCGGGACCTTTCTCTACGAGCAGTACTTC.

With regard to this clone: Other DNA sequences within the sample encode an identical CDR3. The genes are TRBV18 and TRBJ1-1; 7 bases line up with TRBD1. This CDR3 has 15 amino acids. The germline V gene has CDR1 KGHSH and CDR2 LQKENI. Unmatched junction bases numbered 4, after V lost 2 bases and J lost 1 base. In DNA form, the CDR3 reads TGTGCCAGCTCACCAACGGGACAGAGGAACACTGAAGCTTTCTTT. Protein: CASSPTGQRNTEAFF.

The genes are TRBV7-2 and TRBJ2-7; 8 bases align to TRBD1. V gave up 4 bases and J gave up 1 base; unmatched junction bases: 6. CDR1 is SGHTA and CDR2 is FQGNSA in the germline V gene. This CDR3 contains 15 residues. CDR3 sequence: CASSSTGTGSYEQYF. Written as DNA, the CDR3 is TGTGCCAGCAGCTCTACCGGGACAGGATCCTACGAGCAGTACTTC.

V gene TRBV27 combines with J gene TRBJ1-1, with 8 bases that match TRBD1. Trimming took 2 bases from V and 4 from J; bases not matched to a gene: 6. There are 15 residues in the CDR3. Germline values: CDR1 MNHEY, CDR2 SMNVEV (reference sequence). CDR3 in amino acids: CASSLPGQGGTEAFF. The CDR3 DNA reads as TGTGCCAGCAGTTTACCAGGACAGGGTGGCACTGAAGCTTTCTTT.

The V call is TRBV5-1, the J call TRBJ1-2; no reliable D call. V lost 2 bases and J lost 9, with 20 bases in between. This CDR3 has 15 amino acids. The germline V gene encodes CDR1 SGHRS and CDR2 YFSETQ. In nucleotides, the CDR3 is TGCGCCAGCAGCTTATCTGACGGAGGTAGCCGGAGCTACACCTTC. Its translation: CASSLSDGGSRSYTF. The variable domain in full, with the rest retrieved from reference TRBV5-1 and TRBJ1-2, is KAGVTQTPRYLIKTRGQQVTLSCSPISGHRSVSWYQQTPGQGLQFLFEYFSETQRNKGNFPGRFSGRQFSNSRSEMNVSTLELGDSALYLCASSLSDGGSRSYTFGSGTRLTVV.

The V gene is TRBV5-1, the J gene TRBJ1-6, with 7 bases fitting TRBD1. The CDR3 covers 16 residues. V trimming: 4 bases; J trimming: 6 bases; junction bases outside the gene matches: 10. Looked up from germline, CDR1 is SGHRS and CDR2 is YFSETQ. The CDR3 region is CASSHDAGGSNSPLHF. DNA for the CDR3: TGCGCCAGCAGCCATGACGCAGGGGGTAGTAATTCACCCCTCCACTTT. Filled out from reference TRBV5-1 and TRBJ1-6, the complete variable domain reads KAGVTQTPRYLIKTRGQQVTLSCSPISGHRSVSWYQQTPGQGLQFLFEYFSETQRNKGNFPGRFSGRQFSNSRSEMNVSTLELGDSALYLCASSHDAGGSNSPLHFGNGTRLTVT.

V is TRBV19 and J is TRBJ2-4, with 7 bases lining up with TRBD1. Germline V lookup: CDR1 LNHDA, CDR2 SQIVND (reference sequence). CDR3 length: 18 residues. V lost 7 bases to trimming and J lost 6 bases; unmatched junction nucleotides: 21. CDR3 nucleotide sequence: TGTGCCAGTACCCCTCTCCGGGACAGAGGCTCTCGTCCAAACATTCAGTACTTC. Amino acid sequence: CASTPLRDRGSRPNIQYF.